One and the same sample provided the 4 T cell receptor beta chains below, sequenced in a study of blood T cells in healthy people across ages. The use of a sample-barcoded 5' primer and a J-beta primer mix characterized a second PCR of about 6 to 11 cycles. MiXCR, run by TCRdb on the 5' RACE reads, gives a single entry per CDR3 protein. The table shows roughly 1,500,000 distinct CDR3 sequences, with 42% occurring only once. The material sequenced was blood. These TCRs come from a woman aged 18-29 years in good health.

This clonotype has just a few counts. V gene TRBV7-2 combines with J gene TRBJ1-5; D is undetermined. V lost 5 bases, J lost 2 bases, and 10 bases lay in between. The CDR3 covers 14 residues. Germline lookup yields CDR1 SGHTA and CDR2 FQGNSA. DNA of the CDR3: TGTGCCAGCAGCCCCGCGTTGGGCAATCAGCCCCAGCATTTT. It yields the protein CASSPALGNQPQHF.

This chain links TRBV12-3 or TRBV12-4 with TRBJ1-4; D not resolved. V lost 5 bases and J 7 bases, leaving 14 bases between the germline ends. The CDR3 sequence is 14 residues long. CDR3 residues: CASSREKDIEKLFF. Written as DNA, the CDR3 is TGTGCCAGCAGTCGGGAAAAGGATATTGAAAAACTGTTTTTT.

The chain joins TRBV14 to TRBJ2-5, with 8 bases fitting TRBD1. The germline V gene has CDR1 SGHDN and CDR2 FVKESK. Germline trimming cut 4 bases from V and 5 bases from J; bases unmatched to any gene: 9. The CDR3 length is 15 residues. The DNA for the CDR3 is TGTGCCAGCAGCCTCGGACAGGGATTGAGGGAGACCCAGTACTTC. Translation: CASSLGQGLRETQYF.

The genes are TRBV6-6 and TRBJ1-5, with 7 nucleotides matching TRBD1. CDR1 is MNHNY, CDR2 SVGAGI, per germline (reference sequence). The CDR3 totals 16 residues. Unmatched junction bases numbered 8, after V lost 6 bases and J lost 0 bases. CDR3 bases: TGTGCCAGCAGAGGGACAGACTCATATAGCAATCAGCCCCAGCATTTT. Amino acids: CASRGTDSYSNQPQHF.